This TCR beta chain was observed in a study of cytomegalovirus exposure and HLA in healthy donors. This PCR relied on a set of 60 Vbeta primers and 13 Jbeta primers. TCRdb's copy holds only in-frame clones and misses some; the assay was immunoSEQ multiplex PCR. The data hold about 120,000 clones, with approximately 84% observed a single time. Trimming removed 1 base from V and 1 base from J, with 10 bases in between. This CDR3 contains 15 residues. CDR1 and CDR2 from the germline V gene are SGHTA and FQGTGA. In regard to this clone: Its specificity is not known.

Broader study findings: V- and J-gene trimming of TCR beta was linked (in a later analysis) to a missense DCLRE1C variant.

Sequencing was done on a sample of PBMCs. The TCR was taken from a middle-aged man in good health and CMV-seronegative. This chain uses TRBV7-3 with TRBJ2-5; maybe TRBD2 (6 bases). The CDR3 nucleotides read TGTGCCAGCAGCTTAAGCGGGGCGGCCCAAGAGACCCAGTACTTC. Translated, it gives CASSLSGAAQETQYF.